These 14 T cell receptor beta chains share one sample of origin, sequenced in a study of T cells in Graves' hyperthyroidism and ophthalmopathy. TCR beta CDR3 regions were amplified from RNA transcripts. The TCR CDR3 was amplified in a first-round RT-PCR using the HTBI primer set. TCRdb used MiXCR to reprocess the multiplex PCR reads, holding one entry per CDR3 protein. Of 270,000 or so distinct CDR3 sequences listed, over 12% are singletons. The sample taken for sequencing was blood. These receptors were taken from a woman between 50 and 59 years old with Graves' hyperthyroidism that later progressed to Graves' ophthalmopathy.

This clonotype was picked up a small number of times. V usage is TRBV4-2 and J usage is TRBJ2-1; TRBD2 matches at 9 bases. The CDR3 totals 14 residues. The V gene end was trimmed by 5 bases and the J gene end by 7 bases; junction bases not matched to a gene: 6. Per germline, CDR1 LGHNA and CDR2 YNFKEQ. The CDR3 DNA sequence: TGTGCCAGCAGCGCCCGACTAGCGGCGAATGAGCAGTTCTTC. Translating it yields CASSARLAANEQFF.

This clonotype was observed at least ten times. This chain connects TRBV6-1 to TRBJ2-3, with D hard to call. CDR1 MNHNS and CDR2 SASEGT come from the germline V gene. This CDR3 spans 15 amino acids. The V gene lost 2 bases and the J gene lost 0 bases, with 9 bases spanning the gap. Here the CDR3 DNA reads TGTGCCAGCAGTGAACAAGATTTTAGCACAGATACGCAGTATTTT. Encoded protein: CASSEQDFSTDTQYF.

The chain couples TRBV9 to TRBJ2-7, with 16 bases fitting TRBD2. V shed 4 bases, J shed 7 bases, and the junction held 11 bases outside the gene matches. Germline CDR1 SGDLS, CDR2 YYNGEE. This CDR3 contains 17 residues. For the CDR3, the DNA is TGTGCCAGCAGCCCCGGGACTAGCGGGAGGGCCGTGTATGAGCAGTACTTC. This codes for CASSPGTSGRAVYEQYF.

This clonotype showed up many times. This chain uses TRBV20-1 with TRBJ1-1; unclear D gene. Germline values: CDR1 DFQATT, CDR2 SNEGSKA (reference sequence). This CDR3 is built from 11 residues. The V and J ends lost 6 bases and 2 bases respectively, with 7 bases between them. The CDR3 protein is CSALQNTEAFF. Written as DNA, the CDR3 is TGCAGTGCCCTCCAAAACACTGAAGCTTTCTTT.

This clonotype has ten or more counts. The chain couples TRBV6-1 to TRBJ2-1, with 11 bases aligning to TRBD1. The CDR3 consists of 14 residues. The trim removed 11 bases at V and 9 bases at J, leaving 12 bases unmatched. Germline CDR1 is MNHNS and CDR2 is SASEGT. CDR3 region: CAQTGTGGIGEQFF. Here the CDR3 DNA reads TGTGCCCAAACCGGGACAGGGGGTATCGGTGAGCAGTTCTTC.

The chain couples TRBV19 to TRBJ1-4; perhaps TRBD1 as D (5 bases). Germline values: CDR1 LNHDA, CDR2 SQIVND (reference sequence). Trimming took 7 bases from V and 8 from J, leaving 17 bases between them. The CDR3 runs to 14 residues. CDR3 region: CASTRVPGGEKLFF. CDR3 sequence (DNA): TGTGCCAGTACCCGAGTCCCGGGGGGAGAAAAACTGTTTTTT.

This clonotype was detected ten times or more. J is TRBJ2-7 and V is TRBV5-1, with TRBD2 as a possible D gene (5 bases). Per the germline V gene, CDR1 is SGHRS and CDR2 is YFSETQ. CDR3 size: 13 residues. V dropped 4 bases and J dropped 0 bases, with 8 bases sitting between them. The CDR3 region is CASSETSSYEQYF. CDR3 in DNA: TGCGCCAGCAGCGAAACTAGCTCCTACGAGCAGTACTTC.

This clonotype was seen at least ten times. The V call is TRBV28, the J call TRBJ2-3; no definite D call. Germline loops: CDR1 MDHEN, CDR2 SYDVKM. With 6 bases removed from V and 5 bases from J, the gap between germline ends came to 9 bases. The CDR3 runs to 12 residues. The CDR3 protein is CASSYGRDTQYF. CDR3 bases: TGTGCCAGCAGCTATGGAAGAGATACGCAGTATTTT.

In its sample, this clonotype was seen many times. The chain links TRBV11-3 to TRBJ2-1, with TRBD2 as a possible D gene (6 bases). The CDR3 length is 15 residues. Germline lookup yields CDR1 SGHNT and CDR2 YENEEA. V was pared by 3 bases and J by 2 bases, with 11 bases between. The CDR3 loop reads CASSFGGLAYNEQFF. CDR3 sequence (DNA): TGTGCCAGCAGCTTCGGGGGATTGGCCTACAATGAGCAGTTCTTC.

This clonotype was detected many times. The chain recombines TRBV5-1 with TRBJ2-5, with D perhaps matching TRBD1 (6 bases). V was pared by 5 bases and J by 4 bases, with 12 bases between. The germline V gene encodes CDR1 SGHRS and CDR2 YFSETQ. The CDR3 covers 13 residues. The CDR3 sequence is CASSFDRRETQYF. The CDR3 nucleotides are TGCGCCAGCAGTTTTGACAGGCGAGAGACCCAGTACTTC.

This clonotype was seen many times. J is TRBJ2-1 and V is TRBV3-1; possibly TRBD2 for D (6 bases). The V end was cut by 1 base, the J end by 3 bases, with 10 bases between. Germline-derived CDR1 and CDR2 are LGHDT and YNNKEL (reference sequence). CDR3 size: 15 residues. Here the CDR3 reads CASSQAGTGYNEQFF. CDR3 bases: TGTGCCAGCAGCCAAGCCGGGACTGGCTACAATGAGCAGTTCTTC.

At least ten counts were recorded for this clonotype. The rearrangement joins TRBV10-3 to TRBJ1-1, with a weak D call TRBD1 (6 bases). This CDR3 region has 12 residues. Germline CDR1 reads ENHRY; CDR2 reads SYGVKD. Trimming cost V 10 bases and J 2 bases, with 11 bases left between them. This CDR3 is CASSGVNTEAFF. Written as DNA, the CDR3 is TGTGCCAGTTCAGGGGTAAACACTGAAGCTTTCTTT.

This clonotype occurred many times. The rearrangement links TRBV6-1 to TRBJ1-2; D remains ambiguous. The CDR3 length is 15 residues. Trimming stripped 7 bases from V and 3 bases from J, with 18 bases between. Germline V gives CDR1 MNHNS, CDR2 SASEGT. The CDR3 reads CASTLTGNRDYGYTF. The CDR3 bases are TGTGCCAGCACTCTAACGGGAAATCGGGACTATGGCTACACCTTC.

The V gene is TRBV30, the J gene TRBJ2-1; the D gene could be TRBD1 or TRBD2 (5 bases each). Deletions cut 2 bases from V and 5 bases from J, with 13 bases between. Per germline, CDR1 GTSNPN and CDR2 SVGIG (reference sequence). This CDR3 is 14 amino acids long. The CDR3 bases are TGTGCCTGGAGTCTCCTCGGGGCAGACAATGAGCAGTTCTTC. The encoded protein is CAWSLLGADNEQFF.